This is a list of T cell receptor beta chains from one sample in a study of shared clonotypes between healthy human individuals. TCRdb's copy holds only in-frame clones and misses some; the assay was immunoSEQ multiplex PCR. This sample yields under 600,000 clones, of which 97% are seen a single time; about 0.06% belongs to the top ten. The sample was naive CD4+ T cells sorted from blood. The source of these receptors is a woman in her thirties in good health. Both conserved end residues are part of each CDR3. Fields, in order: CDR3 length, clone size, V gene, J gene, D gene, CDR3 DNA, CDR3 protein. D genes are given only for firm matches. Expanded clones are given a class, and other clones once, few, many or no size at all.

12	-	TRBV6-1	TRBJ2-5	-	TGTGCCAGCCGGACAAGCGGGGAGACCCAGTACTTC	CASRTSGETQYF
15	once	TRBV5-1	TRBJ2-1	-	TGCGCCAGCAGTTTGAAGACTACTGGATACAATGAGCAGTTCTTC	CASSLKTTGYNEQFF
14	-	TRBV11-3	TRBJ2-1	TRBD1	TGTGCCAGCAGCCCCGGACAGGGGGCTAGTGAGCAGTTCTTC	CASSPGQGASEQFF
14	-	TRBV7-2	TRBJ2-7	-	TGTGCCAGCAGCCATGGCCTCCCCTCCTACGAGCAGTACTTC	CASSHGLPSYEQYF
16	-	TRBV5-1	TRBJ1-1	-	TGCGCCAGCAGCTTTATCCAAACCGGGGTGAACACTGAAGCTTTCTTT	CASSFIQTGVNTEAFF
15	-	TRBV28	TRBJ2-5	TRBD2	TGTGCCAGCAGTTCCTTAGCGGGACCACAAGAGACCCAGTACTTC	CASSSLAGPQETQYF
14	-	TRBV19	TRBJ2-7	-	TGTGCCAGTAGTATGGGCACCGACTCCTACGAGCAGTACTTC	CASSMGTDSYEQYF
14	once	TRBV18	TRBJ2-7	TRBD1	TGTGCCAGCTCACTGGGACAGGGGGTCTACGAGCAGTACTTC	CASSLGQGVYEQYF
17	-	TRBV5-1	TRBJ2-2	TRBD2	TGCGCCAGCAGCTGGGGGACTAGCGGGAGGAGGTCCGGGGAGCTGTTTTTT	CASSWGTSGRRSGELFF
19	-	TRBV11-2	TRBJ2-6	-	TGTGCCAGCAGCTTACAGGGACACCTTCCGCGGCGGGGGGCCAACGTCCTGACTTTC	CASSLQGHLPRRGANVLTF
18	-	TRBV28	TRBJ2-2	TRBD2	TGTGCCAGCAGCCCCGGGACTAGGTTTGCCCCAAACACCGGGGAGCTGTTTTTT	CASSPGTRFAPNTGELFF
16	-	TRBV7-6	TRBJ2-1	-	TGTGCCAGCAGGCCGATCTTTGGGGGAGTGTTCAATGAGCAGTTCTTC	CASRPIFGGVFNEQFF
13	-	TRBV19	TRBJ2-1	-	TGTGCCAGTAGTACTAGCCCATACAATGAGCAGTTCTTC	CASSTSPYNEQFF
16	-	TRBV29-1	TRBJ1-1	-	TGCAGCGTTGAAGCGATTGGGACGGAGGTGAACACTGAAGCTTTCTTT	CSVEAIGTEVNTEAFF
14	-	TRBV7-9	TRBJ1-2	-	TGTGCCAGCAGCTTAGCAAGGGTTGCCTATGGCTACACCTTC	CASSLARVAYGYTF
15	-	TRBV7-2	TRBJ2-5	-	TGTGCCAGCAGCTTAGGGGTGATCGAGGAGGAGACCCAGTACTTC	CASSLGVIEEETQYF
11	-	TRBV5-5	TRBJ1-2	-	TGTGCCAGCAGCTTTTTGGCCAGCTACACCTTC	CASSFLASYTF
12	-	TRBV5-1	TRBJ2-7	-	TGCGCCAGCAGCCCGGACAGCTACGAGCAGTACTTC	CASSPDSYEQYF
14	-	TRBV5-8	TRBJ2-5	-	TGTGCCAGCAGCAACTGGACGGCTGGGGGGACCCAGTACTTC	CASSNWTAGGTQYF
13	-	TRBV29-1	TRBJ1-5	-	TGCAGCGCTAAGACGGAAAGCAATCAGCCCCAGCATTTT	CSAKTESNQPQHF
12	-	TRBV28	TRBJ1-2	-	TGTGCCAGTGACACGGGGAGGACAGGCTACACCTTC	CASDTGRTGYTF
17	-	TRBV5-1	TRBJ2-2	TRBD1	TGCGCCAGCAGCTTGGCCGGGACAGGGTCTTTCACCGGGGAGCTGTTTTTT	CASSLAGTGSFTGELFF
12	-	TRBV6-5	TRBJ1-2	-	TGTGCCAGCAGAACAGGGTACCATGGCTACACCTTC	CASRTGYHGYTF
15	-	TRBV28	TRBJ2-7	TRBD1	TGTGCCAGCAGTCCGGGACAGGCTAGCTCCTACGAGCAGTACTTC	CASSPGQASSYEQYF
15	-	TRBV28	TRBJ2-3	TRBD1	TGTGCCAGCAGTCTCACGCAGGGGGTAGCAGATACGCAGTATTTT	CASSLTQGVADTQYF
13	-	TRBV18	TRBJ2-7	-	TGTGCCAGCTCACCGAAAGGCTCCTACGAGCAGTACTTC	CASSPKGSYEQYF
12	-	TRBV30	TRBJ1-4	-	TGTGCCTGGATGGCAAGTAGGGAAAAACTGTTTTTT	CAWMASREKLFF
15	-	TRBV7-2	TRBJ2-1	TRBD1	TGTGCCAGCAGCGGGGGACAGGGGGGTTTTAATGAGCAGTTCTTC	CASSGGQGGFNEQFF
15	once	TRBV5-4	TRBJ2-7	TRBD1	TGTGCCAGCAGCTGGGCAGGGGGAAATATTTACGAGCAGTACTTC	CASSWAGGNIYEQYF
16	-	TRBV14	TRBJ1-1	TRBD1	TGTGCCAGCAGCCCCCCCACAGGGGGCGATACTACTGAAGCTTTCTTT	CASSPPTGGDTTEAFF
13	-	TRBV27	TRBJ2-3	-	TGTGCCAGCCGTTATAGCTATCAAGATACGCAGTATTTT	CASRYSYQDTQYF
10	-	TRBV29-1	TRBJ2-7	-	TGCAGCGTCGCTGACTACGAGCAGTACTTC	CSVADYEQYF
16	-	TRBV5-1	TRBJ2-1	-	TGCGCCAGCAGCTTGGTTGTCGGGCACCCGAGAAATGAGCAGTTCTTC	CASSLVVGHPRNEQFF
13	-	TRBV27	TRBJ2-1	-	TGTGCCAGCTGGGCCCCTGTCTCTAATGAGCAGTTCTTC	CASWAPVSNEQFF
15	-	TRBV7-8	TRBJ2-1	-	TGTGCCAGCAGCTTAGCGCACGGAGCACTCAATGAGCAGTTCTTC	CASSLAHGALNEQFF
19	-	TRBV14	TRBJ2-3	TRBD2	TGTGCCAGGAGCTGGGAGTGGGCCGTGAGCGGGAGAGGGAGGGATACGCAGTATTTT	CARSWEWAVSGRGRDTQYF
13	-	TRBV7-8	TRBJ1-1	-	TGTGCCAGCAGCTTAGAACAGAACACTGAAGCTTTCTTT	CASSLEQNTEAFF
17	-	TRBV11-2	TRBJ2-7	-	TGTGCCAGCAGCTTAGATAGGGGTGGAGTGGGGCCCCCCGAGCAGTACTTC	CASSLDRGGVGPPEQYF
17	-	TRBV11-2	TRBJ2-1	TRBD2	TGTGCCAGCAGCCGTCGCGATGGCGGGAGCACCTACAATGAGCAGTTCTTC	CASSRRDGGSTYNEQFF
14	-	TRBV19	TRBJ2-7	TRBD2	TGTGCCAGTAGGGGACTAGCGGGATCCTACGAGCAGTACTTC	CASRGLAGSYEQYF
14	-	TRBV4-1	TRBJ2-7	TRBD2	TGCGCCAGCAGCCCGACTAGCGGTACCTACGAGCAGTACTTC	CASSPTSGTYEQYF
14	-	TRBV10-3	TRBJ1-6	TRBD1	TGTGCCACGACCGGGACAGCCCGCAATTCACCCCTCCACTTT	CATTGTARNSPLHF
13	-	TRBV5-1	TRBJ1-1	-	TGCGCCAGCAGCTTCCCGGGAGACACTGAAGCTTTCTTT	CASSFPGDTEAFF
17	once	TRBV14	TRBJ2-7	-	TGTGCCAGCAGCCCTTCCTATTTCCAAAGCCTCTCCTACGAGCAGTACTTC	CASSPSYFQSLSYEQYF
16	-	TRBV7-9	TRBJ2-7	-	TGTGCCAGCAGCCCTTCTTTTTGGGGGGTTTCCTACGAGCAGTACTTC	CASSPSFWGVSYEQYF
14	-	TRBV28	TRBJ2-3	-	TGTGCCAGCAGTTTTGGGCAGCGCACAGATACGCAGTATTTT	CASSFGQRTDTQYF
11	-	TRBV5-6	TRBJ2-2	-	TGTGCCAGCAGCTTGCACGGGGAGCTGTTTTTT	CASSLHGELFF
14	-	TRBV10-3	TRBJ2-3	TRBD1	TGTGCCAGCGGCCCGAAAACAGGGGAAGATACGCAGTATTTT	CASGPKTGEDTQYF
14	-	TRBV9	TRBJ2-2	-	TGTGCCAGCACCCAGGGACTCGTCACCGGGGAGCTGTTTTTT	CASTQGLVTGELFF
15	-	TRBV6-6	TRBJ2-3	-	TGTGCCAGCCAAGAGGACGGTACTAGCACAGATACGCAGTATTTT	CASQEDGTSTDTQYF
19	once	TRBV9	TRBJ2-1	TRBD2	TGTGCCAGCAGCCCACCCCTAGGGCGGGAGGGCAGGTCCTACAATGAGCAGTTCTTC	CASSPPLGREGRSYNEQFF
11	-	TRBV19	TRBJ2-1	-	TGTGCCAGTAGAACGAAGCGGGAGCAGTTCTTC	CASRTKREQFF
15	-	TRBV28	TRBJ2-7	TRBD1	TGTGCCAGCAGTTTAGGGCAGGGGGTAAGAAACGAGCAGTACTTC	CASSLGQGVRNEQYF
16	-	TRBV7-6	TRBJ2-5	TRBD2	TGTGCCAGCAGCCCGGGGACTAGCGGGGTACAAGAGACCCAGTACTTC	CASSPGTSGVQETQYF
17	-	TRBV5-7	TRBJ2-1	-	TGTGCCAGCCCACTGATAGGCGGGACGGGAGCCCACAATGAGCAGTTCTTC	CASPLIGGTGAHNEQFF
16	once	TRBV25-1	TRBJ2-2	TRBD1	TGTGCCAGCAGTGTTTCCGGGACAGGGAGACCCGGGGAGCTGTTTTTT	CASSVSGTGRPGELFF
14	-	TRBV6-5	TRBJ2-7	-	TGTGCCAGCATTAGGAGCCTAGCCCAGGACGAGCAGTACTTC	CASIRSLAQDEQYF
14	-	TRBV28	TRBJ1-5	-	TGTGCCAGCAGTTTTCCCGGGCCAGTCCAGCCCCAGCATTTT	CASSFPGPVQPQHF
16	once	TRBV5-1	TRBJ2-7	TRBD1	TGCGCCAGCAGCCCCTCACCGGACAGGACCAACAGCCCTCCGAACTTC	CASSPSPDRTNSPPNF